This T cell receptor (beta chain) came from a study of PD-1 blockade in classical Hodgkin lymphoma. The study's findings and limits: Patients who began taking nivolumab under 1 year after ASCT were left out. Those achieving complete response showed baseline diversity like newly diagnosed patients. Reported baseline diversity: healthy donors highest, relapsed/refractory patients lowest.

In the case of this clone: Its target is not known.

The table came from immunoSEQ multiplex PCR; TCRdb's copy has only in-frame clones and leaves some out. The sample includes around 60,000 clones, 85% to 90% of them seen just once. Relapses following autologous stem cell transplantation were seen in all patients, with brentuximab vedotin exposure varying. Reported best responses ranged across complete response, partial response or progressive disease. V gave up 5 bases and J gave up 4 bases, with 12 bases separating them. Germline V gene sequence: CDR1 MNHNY, CDR2 SVGAGI (reference sequence). This CDR3 has 15 residues. The source is a human donor with classical Hodgkin lymphoma. The V gene is TRBV6-6, the J gene TRBJ2-6; tentatively, D is TRBD2 (7 bases). The material was peripheral blood mononuclear cells (PBMCs), obtained before the second cycle of nivolumab. This CDR3 reads CASSPGGTGANVLTF. CDR3 sequence (DNA): TGTGCCAGCAGTCCCGGGGGGACAGGGGCCAACGTCCTGACTTTC.